This TCR beta chain is from a study of human T cells and chemical hapten exposure. Study as a whole: There were weekly diphenylcyclopropenone doses to the scalp for patients throughout the roughly 25-week study.

TCRdb reprocessed the RACE reads with MiXCR, giving one entry per CDR3 protein. Found here are just under 350,000 distinct CDR3 sequences, around 7% of them singletons; the top ten hold around 8.4%. Regarding time point: patch test 1, 2 weeks after DPC sensitization. Treatment here: therapeutic diphenylcyclopropenone sensitization with weekly scalp DPC. This clonotype has a count of ten or more. Germline V lookup: CDR1 SGHRS, CDR2 YFSETQ. With 1 base removed from V and 1 base from J, the gap between germline ends came to 15 bases. This CDR3 contains 17 residues. The gene calls are TRBV5-1 and TRBJ2-1; possibly TRBD2 for D (6 bases). The sequenced sample was whole blood, obtained in connection with sensitization to the hapten diphenylcyclopropenone (DPC). This clonotype was sampled from a woman between 18 and 29 years old with alopecia areata. Some clones in this sample may be carry-over from other donors' samples. CDR3 DNA: TGCGCCAGCAGCTTGATTTCGGGCGCGGGGTCCTACAATGAGCAGTTCTTC. Its translation is CASSLISGAGSYNEQFF.